Below are 17 T cell receptor beta chains sequenced from a single sample in a study of CD8 T cells in Susac syndrome (dated by TCRdb to the late 2010s). Libraries came from the immunoSEQ multiplex PCR assay. RNA was extracted with the RNeasy kit and roughly 0.45 to 1 ug was reverse transcribed using random hexamers. In-frame beta chains were kept once TCRdb had trimmed the public reads at Q25 with fastp and called clones with MiXCR. Rows merge per CDR3 protein into single entries with the most common DNA and genes. The sample contains some 170,000 distinct CDR3 sequences, about 95% of them found a single time. Approximately 0.098% of the sample belongs to the ten largest clones. The material sequenced was CD4+ T cells from PBMCs. These receptors all stem from a human donor in good health.

The count of this clonotype is one. The chain couples TRBV30 to TRBJ2-5; a weak D match, TRBD2 (7 bases). The V gene's germline CDR1 is GTSNPN and CDR2 SVGIG (reference sequence). The CDR3 is 12 residues long. Trimming removed 3 bases at V and 5 bases at J, with 10 bases between. As DNA, the CDR3 is TGTGCCTGGAGACAGGGAGGGGAGACCCAGTACTTC. Its translation: CAWRQGGETQYF.

This sequence joins TRBV29-1 and TRBJ1-1; D not resolved. CDR1 SQVTM and CDR2 ANQGSEA come from the germline V gene. The CDR3 spans 12 residues. Trimming took 0 bases from V and 5 from J, leaving 7 bases between them. The CDR3 is CSVEDLSTEAFF. DNA of the CDR3: TGCAGCGTTGAAGATTTGAGTACTGAAGCTTTCTTT.

J is TRBJ1-1 and V is TRBV19; maybe TRBD1 (5 bases). CDR3 length: 15 residues. Deletions cut 3 bases from V and 1 base from J, with 12 bases between. Germline CDR1 is LNHDA and CDR2 is SQIVND (reference sequence). Here the CDR3 reads CASSISDTSNTEAFF. CDR3 DNA: TGTGCCAGTAGTATCTCGGACACCTCGAACACTGAAGCTTTCTTT.

V gene TRBV20-1 combines with J gene TRBJ2-5; no firm D call. This CDR3 contains 13 residues. V shed 6 bases and J shed 0 bases, with 11 bases lying between them. Germline V gene sequence: CDR1 DFQATT, CDR2 SNEGSKA (reference sequence). DNA of the CDR3: TGCAGTGCGCCCTCGCAGTACCAAGAGACCCAGTACTTC. The encoded protein is CSAPSQYQETQYF.

The chain couples TRBV12-3 or TRBV12-4 to TRBJ2-3, with 9 nucleotides matching TRBD1. The CDR3 sequence is 15 residues long. Trimming at V came to 3 bases and at J to 4 bases, leaving 5 bases not matched to a gene. This CDR3 is CASSFGQGYADTQYF. Here the CDR3 DNA reads TGTGCCAGCAGTTTCGGACAGGGGTACGCAGATACGCAGTATTTT.

The rearrangement uses TRBV20-1 and TRBJ2-7, with 13 positions matching TRBD2. V was clipped by 3 bases and J by 3 bases; unmatched bases: 2. The CDR3 is 14 residues long. CDR1 and CDR2 from the germline V gene are DFQATT and SNEGSKA (reference sequence). CDR3 residues: CSASGLAGVYEQYF. The CDR3 nucleotides are TGCAGTGCTAGTGGACTAGCGGGAGTCTACGAGCAGTACTTC.

The chain recombines TRBV29-1 with TRBJ1-1; 9 nucleotides agree with TRBD1. V dropped 5 bases and J dropped 3; count of bases not matched to a gene: 4. This CDR3 contains 13 residues. The germline gives CDR1 SQVTM, CDR2 ANQGSEA. The CDR3 DNA follows: TGCAGCGTTAACCGACAGGGGGACACTGAAGCTTTCTTT. Its translation: CSVNRQGDTEAFF.

The V gene is TRBV6-5, the J gene TRBJ2-7; D may correspond to TRBD1 or TRBD2 (5 bases each). CDR1 and CDR2 from the germline V gene are MNHEY and SVGAGI. V was pared by 2 bases and J by 6 bases, with 8 bases between. The CDR3 covers 12 residues. The chain's CDR3 is CASSYEGTEQYF. The DNA for the CDR3 is TGTGCCAGCAGTTACGAGGGGACCGAGCAGTACTTC.

The V gene is TRBV25-1, the J gene TRBJ1-5; the D gene is possibly TRBD1 (6 bases). Germline V gene sequence: CDR1 MGHDK, CDR2 SYGVNS. The CDR3 covers 13 residues. The V gene lost 4 bases and the J gene lost 7 bases, with 11 bases spanning the gap. In nucleotides, the CDR3 is TGTGCCAGCAGTGGGGGGGCCCGGCAGCCCCAGCATTTT. Residues: CASSGGARQPQHF.

The CDR3 loop is CASSTGGRRETQYF. In DNA form, the CDR3 reads TGTGCCAGCAGCACTGGTGGACGGCGGGAGACCCAGTACTTC. J is TRBJ2-5 and V is TRBV7-2; D not certain. Trimming took 5 bases from V and 5 from J, leaving 15 bases between them. The CDR3 sequence is 14 residues long. Germline V gene data show CDR1 as SGHTA and CDR2 as FQGNSA.

This clonotype showed up just once. The J gene is TRBJ2-3, the V gene TRBV20-1; D remains ambiguous. CDR3 length: 13 residues. The V end was cut by 8 bases, the J end by 0 bases, with 12 bases between. Germline V gene sequence: CDR1 DFQATT, CDR2 SNEGSKA (reference sequence). The CDR3 region is CSPGLGSTDTQYF. The CDR3, as DNA: TGCAGTCCCGGGCTAGGAAGCACAGATACGCAGTATTTT.

The CDR3 bases are TGCAGCGTCATTCAGGCGACTAATCAGCCCCAGCATTTT. Translation: CSVIQATNQPQHF. The V call is TRBV29-1, the J call TRBJ1-5; D is ambiguous. The germline CDR1 and CDR2 sequences are SQVTM and ANQGSEA. The CDR3 is made up of 13 amino acids. V lost 6 bases and J 4 bases, leaving 13 bases between the germline ends. Drawing the rest from reference TRBV29-1 and TRBJ1-5, the complete variable domain is SAVISQKPSRDICQRGTSLTIQCQVDSQVTMMFWYRQQPGQSLTLIATANQGSEATYESGFVIDKFPISRPNLTFSTLTVSNMSPEDSSIYLCSVIQATNQPQHFGDGTRLSIL.

The CDR3 sequence: CSVGGQNEQFF. CDR3 sequence (DNA): TGCAGCGTGGGGGGACAGAATGAGCAGTTCTTC. This rearrangement joins TRBV29-1 to TRBJ2-1; a weak D match, TRBD1 (7 bases). V lost 6 bases and J lost 7, with 10 bases in between. CDR3 length: 11 amino acids. CDR1 is SQVTM, CDR2 ANQGSEA, per germline.

The chain uses TRBV6-2 or TRBV6-3 and TRBJ2-5; 9 positions match TRBD2. CDR1 MNHEY and CDR2 SVGEGT come from the germline V gene. The V gene end was trimmed by 4 bases and the J gene end by 6 bases; junction bases not matched to a gene: 6. The CDR3 runs to 14 residues. As DNA, the CDR3 is TGTGCCAGCAGTTTTAGTGCGGGAGGGAAGACCCAGTACTTC. Translating it yields CASSFSAGGKTQYF.

V is TRBV20-1 and J is TRBJ2-3; possibly TRBD2 for D (5 bases). Trimming took 4 bases from V and 2 from J, leaving 16 bases between them. Germline V lookup: CDR1 DFQATT, CDR2 SNEGSKA (reference sequence). CDR3 length equals 15 residues. The DNA for the CDR3 is TGCAGTGCTATAAGAGCGGTTCGGCTCACAGATACGCAGTATTTT. It is translated as CSAIRAVRLTDTQYF.

The rearrangement links TRBV29-1 to TRBJ2-3, with 10 nucleotides matching TRBD2. CDR1 SQVTM and CDR2 ANQGSEA come from the germline V gene. The trim removed 7 bases at V and 7 bases at J, leaving 11 bases unmatched. The CDR3 has 14 amino acids. The CDR3 bases are TGCAGCGCCCCCGGGAGCGGGAGGGGGAATACGCAGTATTTT. Amino acid sequence: CSAPGSGRGNTQYF.

The chain links TRBV12-3 or TRBV12-4 to TRBJ1-1; D remains ambiguous. V was clipped by 2 bases and J by 0 bases, with 7 bases between them. This CDR3 is built from 14 residues. Here the CDR3 DNA reads TGTGCCAGCAGTTTACGACTGATGAACACTGAAGCTTTCTTT. It specifies CASSLRLMNTEAFF.